Below, 18 T cell receptor beta chains from the same sample are listed, as sequenced in a study of Ad26.COV2.S vaccination and SARS-CoV-2 variants. This table comes from immunoSEQ multiplex PCR, and its TCRdb copy is limited to in-frame clones, with some not included. Counted here are a few hundred thousand clones, 75% to 95% occurring once; the ten biggest clones make up more than 9%. As for treatment: some 19 received Ad26.COV2.S at low or high dose, single or two shots; about 5 received placebo; per-sample allocation not given. Repertoires come from day 63 after the first vaccine or placebo injection. Sequenced material: peripheral blood, taken in a trial of Ad26.COV2.S vaccine versus placebo. The receptors stem from a person between 18 and 60 years old who received the Ad26.COV2.S COVID-19 vaccine or a placebo.

V is TRBV4-2 and J is TRBJ2-7, with 8 bases lining up with TRBD2. The length of the CDR3 is 15 residues. Losses at the gene ends were 1 base for V and 6 bases for J; bases not matched to a gene: 8. Germline V gene data show CDR1 as LGHNA and CDR2 as YNFKEQ. The CDR3 is CASSQGLANGGEQYF. For the CDR3, the DNA is TGTGCCAGCAGCCAAGGACTAGCGAATGGGGGCGAGCAGTACTTC.

Points on this clone: In the same sample, other DNA sequences code for this CDR3. The chain recombines TRBV29-1 with TRBJ2-6, with D unclear. Germline CDR1 reads SQVTM; CDR2 reads ANQGSEA. Trimming pared 6 bases from V and 0 bases from J, leaving 6 bases between. There are 13 residues in the CDR3. The CDR3 is CSVGVSGANVLTF. DNA for the CDR3: TGCAGCGTCGGTGTCTCTGGGGCCAACGTCCTGACTTTC. The variable domain in full, completed from reference TRBV29-1 and TRBJ2-6, reads SAVISQKPSRDICQRGTSLTIQCQVDSQVTMMFWYRQQPGQSLTLIATANQGSEATYESGFVIDKFPISRPNLTFSTLTVSNMSPEDSSIYLCSVGVSGANVLTFGAGSRLTVL.

This clone occurred once. For the CDR3, the DNA is TGCGCCAGCAGCTTGGCCGATCTAGCAGATACGCAGTATTTT. Its translation is CASSLADLADTQYF. The V call is TRBV5-1, the J call TRBJ2-3; D remains unclear. Germline values: CDR1 SGHRS, CDR2 YFSETQ. CDR3 length: 14 residues. The germline V and J ends were trimmed by 0 bases and 4 bases, with 9 bases remaining between them. Full variable domain (rest looked up from reference TRBV5-1 and TRBJ2-3): KAGVTQTPRYLIKTRGQQVTLSCSPISGHRSVSWYQQTPGQGLQFLFEYFSETQRNKGNFPGRFSGRQFSNSRSEMNVSTLELGDSALYLCASSLADLADTQYFGPGTRLTVL.

The chain employs TRBV7-9 and TRBJ1-1; maybe TRBD1 (5 bases). V was cut by 5 bases and J by 5 bases, with 15 bases left in between. CDR3 length equals 14 residues. CDR1 is SEHNR and CDR2 is FQNEAQ in the germline V gene (reference sequence). The CDR3: CASSPIRELTEAFF. The CDR3 bases are TGTGCCAGCAGCCCGATCAGGGAGTTAACTGAAGCTTTCTTT.

This sequence joins TRBV4-1 and TRBJ2-3; the D gene is possibly TRBD2 (5 bases). Germline values: CDR1 MGHRA, CDR2 YSYEKL. V was pared by 0 bases and J by 3 bases, with 19 bases between. This CDR3 has 18 amino acids. The chain's CDR3 is CASSQEWGGAGETDTQYF. CDR3 DNA: TGCGCCAGCAGCCAAGAATGGGGTGGTGCGGGTGAAACAGATACGCAGTATTTT.

V and J are TRBV5-1 and TRBJ2-7; no clear D gene. Between the trimmed V and J ends, which lost 0 bases and 5 bases, there was a span of 18 bases. CDR3 length equals 16 residues. Germline loops: CDR1 SGHRS, CDR2 YFSETQ. CDR3 in DNA: TGCGCCAGCAGCTTGGACGAGGAGATTAGAGAGGACGAGCAGTACTTC. As protein: CASSLDEEIREDEQYF.

The CDR3 here is CASSIVPRGEAGVREQYF. The CDR3 DNA sequence: TGTGCCAGTAGTATAGTTCCCCGCGGGGAGGCTGGGGTTCGCGAGCAGTACTTC. The chain joins TRBV19 to TRBJ2-7; D is possibly TRBD2 (6 bases). This CDR3 is built from 18 residues. Trimming left V 1 base short and J 6 bases short, with 25 bases between. The germline V gene encodes CDR1 LNHDA and CDR2 SQIVND (reference sequence).

V gene TRBV12-5 combines with J gene TRBJ2-1; D may be TRBD1 (7 bases). This CDR3 contains 17 residues. V dropped 0 bases and J dropped 7 bases, with 19 bases sitting between them. Germline CDR1 and CDR2: LGHNT and FRNRAP. The CDR3 region is CASGLVLGQGGKNEQFF. The CDR3 DNA reads as TGTGCTAGTGGTTTGGTACTCGGGCAGGGGGGAAAGAATGAGCAGTTCTTC.

The chain recombines TRBV4-3 with TRBJ2-1; possible D gene TRBD1, 5 bases. V lost 1 base, J lost 6 bases, and 13 bases lay in between. The CDR3 is 15 amino acids. Germline CDR1 and CDR2: LGHNA and YSLEER. CDR3 nucleotide sequence: TGCGCCAGCAGCCAAGGAGTGGGAAGGGGCAATGAGCAGTTCTTC. Amino acid sequence: CASSQGVGRGNEQFF.

The V call is TRBV6-6, the J call TRBJ1-1; a weak D match, TRBD1 (6 bases). Germline values: CDR1 MNHNY, CDR2 SVGAGI (reference sequence). Trimming took 5 bases from V and 3 from J, leaving 16 bases between them. This CDR3 is 15 amino acids long. CDR3 DNA sequence: TGTGCCAGCAGTCAACGACTACAGGGAGACACTGAAGCTTTCTTT. Translated: CASSQRLQGDTEAFF.

J is TRBJ2-2 and V is TRBV12-3 or TRBV12-4; tentatively, D is TRBD2 (5 bases). V was cut by 5 bases and J by 7 bases, with 8 bases left in between. This CDR3 contains 12 residues. The CDR3 reads CASSAGNGELFF. As DNA, the CDR3 is TGTGCCAGCAGTGCCGGGAACGGGGAGCTGTTTTTT.

The chain recombines TRBV19 with TRBJ2-7; 11 bases agree with TRBD2. The CDR3 covers 14 residues. Germline-derived CDR1 and CDR2 are LNHDA and SQIVND (reference sequence). V trimming: 5 bases; J trimming: 2 bases; junction bases outside the gene matches: 2. CDR3 region: CASSVSGRAYEQYF. In DNA, the CDR3 is TGTGCCAGTAGTGTTAGCGGGAGGGCCTACGAGCAGTACTTC. Combining the CDR3 with reference TRBV19 and TRBJ2-7 gives the whole variable domain DGGITQSPKYLFRKEGQNVTLSCEQNLNHDAMYWYRQDPGQGLRLIYYSQIVNDFQKGDIAEGYSVSREKKESFPLTVTSAQKNPTAFYLCASSVSGRAYEQYFGPGTRLTVT.

The CDR3 DNA reads as TGTGCCTGGAGTGTAGTGCGGGGGGCCGGGGAGACCCAGTACTTC. This translates into CAWSVVRGAGETQYF. The chain recombines TRBV30 with TRBJ2-5; 8 nucleotides line up with TRBD2. V trimming: 0 bases; J trimming: 5 bases; junction bases outside the gene matches: 8. Germline CDR1 reads GTSNPN; CDR2 reads SVGIG (reference sequence). The CDR3 is 15 residues long.

The rearrangement uses TRBV6-5 and TRBJ2-7; D not resolved. The germline V and J ends were trimmed by 6 bases and 5 bases, with 14 bases remaining between them. Germline CDR1 is MNHEY and CDR2 is SVGAGI. This CDR3 spans 13 amino acids. CDR3 DNA sequence: TGTGCCAGCAGGTTGGAGTCGGTCCACGAGCAGTACTTC. Protein product: CASRLESVHEQYF.

The V call is TRBV27, the J call TRBJ1-1; D is perhaps TRBD1 (5 bases). The V end was cut by 4 bases, the J end by 7 bases, with 13 bases between. The CDR3 runs to 13 residues. The germline CDR1 and CDR2 sequences are MNHEY and SMNVEV (reference sequence). The CDR3 loop reads CASSWGLSDEAFF. In DNA form, the CDR3 reads TGTGCCAGCAGTTGGGGACTATCAGATGAAGCTTTCTTT.

The V and J genes are TRBV7-8 and TRBJ2-2, with D uncertain. The CDR3 runs to 13 residues. V lost 5 bases, J lost 6 bases, and 10 bases lay in between. The germline V gene has CDR1 SGHVS and CDR2 FQNEAQ. This chain's CDR3 is CASSAARPGELFF. The CDR3, as DNA: TGTGCCAGCAGCGCCGCTAGGCCCGGGGAGCTGTTTTTT.

This chain uses TRBV18 with TRBJ1-1; no clear D. The germline gives CDR1 KGHSH, CDR2 LQKENI. The CDR3 runs to 15 residues. Trimming took 3 bases from V and 1 from J, leaving 12 bases between them. The CDR3: CASSPNSVPNTEAFF. The CDR3 coding sequence is TGTGCCAGCTCACCGAACAGCGTGCCGAACACTGAAGCTTTCTTT. The full variable domain, its missing parts supplied by reference TRBV18 and TRBJ1-1, is NAGVMQNPRHLVRRRGQEARLRCSPMKGHSHVYWYRQLPEEGLKFMVYLQKENIIDESGMPKERFSAEFPKEGPSILRIQQVVRGDSAAYFCASSPNSVPNTEAFFGQGTRLTVV.

The chain links TRBV19 to TRBJ2-7, with 9 bases aligning to TRBD1. The CDR3 consists of 15 residues. Trimming cost V 3 bases and J 3 bases; bases outside gene matches: 6. Per the germline V gene, CDR1 is LNHDA and CDR2 is SQIVND (reference sequence). The CDR3 reads CASSIGGTGNYEQYF. The CDR3 DNA is TGTGCCAGTAGTATTGGTGGGACAGGGAACTACGAGCAGTACTTC.